Listed below are T cell receptor beta chains from one sample, sequenced in a study of shared clonotypes between healthy human individuals. Clones were read by immunoSEQ multiplex PCR, and TCRdb kept only the in-frame ones, dropping some. The sample has about 2 million clones, about 95% seen once; the top ten hold around 0.13%. Material: naive CD4+ T cells sorted from blood. The source of these receptors is a man aged 18 to 35 in good health. The CDR3 runs from the conserved cysteine through the conserved F or W. The order of the fields is V gene, J gene, D gene, clone size, CDR3 protein, CDR3 DNA. The D gene is left open where the match is weak. Size values are once, few and many counts, or a class for expanded clones, and some rows have none.

TRBV5-6,TRBJ2-7,TRBD2,.,CASSGVGLGSYEQYF,TGTGCCAGCAGCGGAGTGGGACTAGGATCCTACGAGCAGTACTTC
TRBV28,TRBJ1-3,TRBD1,.,CASSPGDSSSGNTIYF,TGTGCCAGCAGTCCAGGGGACAGCTCCTCTGGAAACACCATATATTTT
TRBV7-2,TRBJ1-6,.,.,CASSAFRQLLRDSPLHF,TGTGCCAGCAGCGCATTTAGACAGCTCCTAAGAGATTCACCCCTCCACTTT
TRBV28,TRBJ2-3,.,.,CASPGPGTDTQYF,TGTGCCAGCCCGGGGCCGGGCACAGATACGCAGTATTTT
TRBV5-1,TRBJ2-3,TRBD2,.,CASSLAGLAGTDTQYF,TGCGCCAGCAGCTTGGCGGGACTAGCGGGGACAGATACGCAGTATTTT
TRBV6-6,TRBJ1-6,.,once,CASNPSGHNSPLHF,TGTGCCAGCAACCCTTCGGGACACAATTCACCCCTCCACTTT
TRBV9,TRBJ1-1,.,.,CASSVTVMNTEAFF,TGTGCCAGCAGCGTGACAGTCATGAACACTGAAGCTTTCTTT
TRBV6-1,TRBJ2-7,.,.,CASRPLGIYEQYF,TGTGCCAGCAGGCCCCTTGGGATTTACGAGCAGTACTTC
TRBV6-1,TRBJ2-4,.,.,CASSEFSSPIQYF,TGTGCCAGCAGTGAATTTTCCAGCCCCATTCAGTACTTC
TRBV29-1,TRBJ1-2,.,.,CSDKANYGYTF,TGCAGTGACAAAGCTAACTATGGCTACACCTTC
TRBV5-1,TRBJ1-2,TRBD1,.,CASSVGQQYGYTF,TGCGCCAGCAGCGTGGGACAGCAATATGGCTACACCTTC
TRBV6-5,TRBJ1-2,TRBD1,.,CASSQQGPSLYGYTF,TGTGCCAGCAGTCAACAGGGGCCAAGTCTCTATGGCTACACCTTC
TRBV18,TRBJ1-1,TRBD1,.,CASSPRDRVAAFF,TGTGCCAGCTCACCACGGGACAGGGTGGCAGCTTTCTTT
TRBV29-1,TRBJ2-5,.,.,CSVRVREETQYF,TGCAGCGTTAGGGTCAGGGAAGAGACCCAGTACTTC
TRBV5-6,TRBJ1-2,.,.,CASSQRDYGYTF,TGTGCCAGCAGTCAAAGGGACTATGGCTACACCTTC
TRBV30,TRBJ2-1,TRBD2,.,CAWSVLTSGRVNEQFF,TGTGCCTGGAGTGTACTGACTAGCGGGAGGGTAAATGAGCAGTTCTTC
TRBV25-1,TRBJ1-5,TRBD1,.,CASSAGGYNQPQHF,TGTGCCAGCAGTGCAGGGGGCTACAATCAGCCCCAGCATTTT
TRBV11-2,TRBJ1-2,.,.,CASSLGQSYGYTF,TGTGCCAGCAGCTTAGGACAGAGCTATGGCTACACCTTC
TRBV7-2,TRBJ2-7,TRBD1,.,CASSSPRDRGYEQYF,TGTGCCAGCAGCTCTCCCCGGGACAGGGGCTACGAGCAGTACTTC
TRBV28,TRBJ1-3,.,.,CASTRLGTGNTIYF,TGTGCCAGCACCCGTTTAGGGACTGGAAACACCATATATTTT
TRBV9,TRBJ2-5,TRBD1,.,CASSARQGEETQYF,TGTGCCAGCAGCGCTCGACAGGGTGAAGAGACCCAGTACTTC
TRBV18,TRBJ2-3,.,.,CASSPPQMDTQYF,TGTGCCAGCTCACCACCGCAAATGGATACGCAGTATTTT
TRBV2,TRBJ2-1,TRBD2,.,CASSGQGLAVNEQFF,TGTGCCAGCAGTGGTCAGGGACTAGCGGTCAATGAGCAGTTCTTC
TRBV5-1,TRBJ2-1,.,.,CASSLVMEGYNEQFF,TGCGCCAGCAGCTTGGTCATGGAAGGGTACAATGAGCAGTTCTTC
TRBV9,TRBJ2-7,TRBD1,.,CASSVGPGTGGPGEQYF,TGTGCCAGCAGCGTGGGCCCCGGGACAGGAGGGCCGGGGGAGCAGTACTTC
TRBV28,TRBJ1-6,.,.,CASTPRSGSPLHF,TGTGCCAGCACCCCCCGGAGCGGTTCACCCCTCCACTTT
TRBV7-2,TRBJ2-2,TRBD2,.,CASSLAGIAGVTGELFF,TGTGCCAGCAGCTTAGCGGGGATAGCGGGAGTGACCGGGGAGCTGTTTTTT
TRBV28,TRBJ2-2,.,.,CASSLYRGAKTGELFF,TGTGCCAGCAGTTTATACCGGGGGGCGAAGACCGGGGAGCTGTTTTTT
TRBV7-8,TRBJ2-1,TRBD2,.,CASSMRVGGSGRSYNEQFF,TGTGCCAGCAGCATGCGTGTGGGGGGGAGCGGGAGGTCCTACAATGAGCAGTTCTTC
TRBV27,TRBJ1-5,TRBD1,.,CASSRQGAAPQHF,TGTGCCAGCAGCCGACAGGGGGCTGCGCCCCAGCATTTT
TRBV7-3,TRBJ2-5,.,.,CASSRQRGETQYF,TGTGCCAGCAGCCGTCAAAGGGGGGAGACCCAGTACTTC
TRBV5-6,TRBJ2-7,.,.,CASSLYHEQYF,TGTGCCAGCAGTTTATACCACGAGCAGTACTTC
TRBV5-1,TRBJ1-1,.,.,CASSPGGGSTEAFF,TGCGCCAGCAGCCCCGGTGGGGGGAGCACTGAAGCTTTCTTT
TRBV5-1,TRBJ1-5,.,.,CASSLDGGQAGQPQHF,TGCGCCAGCAGCTTGGATGGGGGACAAGCCGGTCAGCCCCAGCATTTT
TRBV5-4,TRBJ1-6,.,.,CASSLGGSDSPLHF,TGTGCCAGCAGCTTGGGGGGTTCTGATTCACCCCTCCACTTT
TRBV18,TRBJ1-2,.,.,CASSPPGRTDGYTF,TGTGCCAGCTCACCACCGGGGAGGACGGATGGCTACACCTTC
TRBV7-2,TRBJ2-7,.,once,CASSFEVAPPYEQYF,TGTGCCAGCAGCTTTGAGGTAGCTCCCCCCTACGAGCAGTACTTC
TRBV7-9,TRBJ1-2,TRBD1,.,CASSLGQGSRGYTF,TGTGCCAGCAGCCTAGGACAGGGGTCTCGTGGCTACACCTTC